A single sample is the source of the 4 T cell receptor beta chains below, sequenced in a study of cytotoxic CD8 clonotypes in ibrutinib-treated CLL. Assay: immunoSEQ multiplex PCR; the TCRdb copy retains only in-frame clones and omits some. Among tens of thousands of clones listed, over 80% were seen once. The sample was PBMCs, taken after 24 months of ibrutinib treatment. These receptors all come from a human donor with chronic lymphocytic leukemia.

This clone showed up just a few times. The V call is TRBV13, the J call TRBJ2-4; 8 nucleotides line up with TRBD2. The J call may be faulty, since TRBJ2-1 better matches the DNA end. The length of the CDR3 is 16 residues. The V gene's germline CDR1 is PRHDT and CDR2 FYEKMQ (reference sequence). The CDR3 DNA sequence: TGTGCCAGCAGCCCCTCCCCAGCGGGAGCCCACAATGAGCAGTTCTTC. Its translation is CASSPSPAGAHNEQFF.

J is TRBJ2-7 and V is TRBV7-9; D perhaps matches TRBD2 (7 bases). CDR1 and CDR2 from the germline V gene are SEHNR and FQNEAQ (reference sequence). Trimming removed 0 bases at V and 3 bases at J, with 15 bases between. The CDR3 contains 16 residues. The chain's CDR3 is CASSLAPLGGLYEQYF. The CDR3 DNA reads TGTGCCAGCAGCTTAGCGCCCCTCGGGGGGCTCTACGAGCAGTACTTC.

The chain recombines TRBV7-6 with TRBJ1-3, with unresolved D. The CDR3 has 12 amino acids. Germline loops: CDR1 SGHVS, CDR2 FNYEAQ. Trimming removed 8 bases from V and 0 bases from J, with 5 bases in between. The CDR3 loop is CASQDSGNTIYF. In DNA form, the CDR3 reads TGTGCCAGCCAAGACTCTGGAAACACCATATATTTT.

The CDR3 loop reads CASSARTGMNTEAFF. CDR3 nucleotides: TGCGCCAGCAGCGCTCGGACAGGCATGAACACTGAAGCTTTCTTT. The gene calls are TRBV5-1 and TRBJ1-1; 7 nucleotides align to TRBD1. Germline V gives CDR1 SGHRS, CDR2 YFSETQ. This CDR3 has 15 residues. V shed 4 bases and J 0 bases; nucleotides not matched to a gene: 6.